These 5 T cell receptor beta chains share one sample of origin, sequenced in a study of PD-1 blockade in classical Hodgkin lymphoma. The sample's time point: cycle 4 day 1 (C4D1), after about 6 weeks of nivolumab. Each patient experienced a relapse that followed autologous stem cell transplantation, and brentuximab vedotin exposure varied. Using immunoSEQ multiplex PCR, the repertoire was profiled, and TCRdb retains in-frame clones only, with some absent. The table records over 20,000 clones, approximately 85% of them present only once. The starting material was peripheral blood mononuclear cells (PBMCs), obtained before the fourth cycle of nivolumab. The receptors stem from a human donor with classical Hodgkin lymphoma.

This chain uses TRBV10-3 with TRBJ2-7, with 8 bases aligning to TRBD1. This CDR3 comprises 18 residues. Germline CDR1 reads ENHRY; CDR2 reads SYGVKD. The junction had 15 bases not matched to a gene; V was cut back by 4 bases and J by 1 base. This CDR3 reads CAISGSLSGGTGSYEQYF. The CDR3, as DNA: TGTGCCATCAGTGGGTCCCTTTCAGGGGGGACAGGTTCCTACGAGCAGTACTTC.

This clone was seen more than once but under ten times. The genes are TRBV7-8 and TRBJ1-4; 7 bases are a match to TRBD1. Trimming took 5 bases from V and 2 from J; bases not matched to a gene: 8. This CDR3 spans 16 amino acids. The V gene's germline CDR1 is SGHVS and CDR2 FQNEAQ. As DNA, the CDR3 is TGTGCCAGCAGCATAATACAGGGGATTACTAATGAAAAACTGTTTTTT. This gives the protein CASSIIQGITNEKLFF.

This clone came up once. V gene TRBV4-3 combines with J gene TRBJ2-3; 11 nucleotides align to TRBD1. This CDR3 has 15 residues. V shed 4 bases and J 3 bases; nucleotides not matched to a gene: 3. Per the germline V gene, CDR1 is LGHNA and CDR2 is YSLEER. As DNA, the CDR3 is TGCGCCAGCAGCCCCGGGACAGGGGGGACAGATACGCAGTATTTT. Encoded protein: CASSPGTGGTDTQYF.

The chain joins TRBV6-1 to TRBJ1-5; D possibly corresponds to TRBD1 (6 bases). The CDR3 length is 13 residues. Germline values: CDR1 MNHNS, CDR2 SASEGT. V lost 6 bases, J lost 7 bases, and 13 bases lay in between. In nucleotides, the CDR3 is TGTGCCAGCAGCACAGGGAACTGGCAGCCCCAGCATTTT. This codes for CASSTGNWQPQHF.

The rearrangement links TRBV4-1 to TRBJ1-5; no definite D call. CDR1 and CDR2 (germline): MGHRA, YSYEKL. The CDR3 length is 14 residues. V was trimmed by 0 bases and J by 3 bases, leaving 6 bases between them. The CDR3 loop reads CASSQDRDNQPQHF. The CDR3 region has the DNA TGCGCCAGCAGCCAAGATCGTGACAATCAGCCCCAGCATTTT.